This is a list of T cell receptor beta chains from one sample in a study of blood T cell repertoires in COVID-19. Data came from immunoSEQ multiplex PCR; TCRdb stores just in-frame clones and leaves some out. Of 340,000 or so clones in the sample, 65% to 90% were seen once. The sample consisted of PBMCs or T cells enriched from blood (not recorded which). The receptors come from a woman aged 40 to 55 with acute COVID-19. Both conserved end residues are part of each CDR3.

TRBJ2-7 | TRBV28 | CASSFPPYRGRSYEQYF
TRBJ2-7 | TRBV3-1/TRBV3-2 | CASSQAPTSGSREQYF
TRBJ2-3 | TRBV6-5 | CASSTRGKDTQYF
TRBJ2-2 | TRBV7-2 | CASRISGGSGELFF
TRBJ2-1 | TRBV7-9 | CASSLGLAAYNEQFF
TRBJ2-1 | TRBV18 | CASSPLLAREQFF
TRBJ1-2 | TRBV25-1 | CASSEPSLQGRGYTF
TRBJ1-5 | TRBV5-1 | CASSPPTGDQPQHF
TRBJ2-7 | TRBV7-9 | CASSHWGTSRYEQYF
TRBJ1-2 | TRBV11-2 | CASSLYSSGNGYTF
TRBJ1-1 | TRBV6-1 | CASSEGVGEGNTEAFF
TRBJ2-4 | TRBV4-3 | CASSQGGRDWGLAKNIQYF
TRBJ2-3 | TRBV5-1 | CASRTLAGGPDTQYF
TRBJ2-3 | TRBV7-2 | CASSTGVTDTQYF
TRBJ2-4 | TRBV27 | CASSLLQGPAYF
TRBJ1-4 | TRBV28 | CASSSQAPTNEKLFF
TRBJ1-2 | TRBV15 | CATSRDSGAYGYTF
TRBJ2-1 | TRBV5-4 | CASSIPRGLNEQFF
TRBJ1-1 | TRBV5-1 | CASSSDRATEAFF
TRBJ1-5 | TRBV18 | CASSPPGTGGRGQPQHF
TRBJ1-6 | TRBV19 | CASTPGQKNSPLHF
TRBJ2-1 | TRBV11-2 | CASSLGTKPHNEQFF
TRBJ2-3 | TRBV9 | CASSVVDTSTDTQYF
TRBJ1-4 | TRBV5-1 | CASSPRQAQSNEKLFF
TRBJ1-5 | TRBV6-5 | CASRNTDSNQPQHF
TRBJ1-1 | TRBV5-3 | CARSLEWTVDTEAFF
TRBJ1-3 | TRBV4-3 | CASSQDRIIQGAGSGNTIYF
TRBJ1-1 | TRBV18 | CASSPQGALNTEAFF
TRBJ2-2 | TRBV5-8 | CASSSGDTGELFF
TRBJ2-7 | TRBV27 | CASSSITDQGAHSSEQYF
TRBJ2-7 | TRBV18 | CASRPGQGQSYEQYF
TRBJ2-1 | TRBV9 | CASTYEQARDYNEQFF
TRBJ2-3 | TRBV12-5 | CASGWGAGPTDTQYF
TRBJ2-7 | TRBV19 | CASSMGQAGRYEQYF
TRBJ2-7 | TRBV11-2 | CASSLDRDRGRYEQYF
TRBJ1-1 | TRBV5-1 | CASRSGGVTEAFF
TRBJ2-5 | TRBV5-1 | CASRMDRGVQETQYF
TRBJ1-1 | TRBV19 | CASKEPPEAFF
TRBJ1-2 | TRBV3-1/TRBV3-2 | CASSHERVNYGYTF
TRBJ2-2 | TRBV19 | CASKTSGSSGELFF
TRBJ1-1 | TRBV4-3 | CASSQDRGTEAFF
TRBJ2-3 | TRBV19 | CASSIVWDYLYTDTQYF
TRBJ1-5 | TRBV2 | CASTGGWGYQPQHF
TRBJ2-7 | TRBV14 | CASSPMPGDRSYEQYF
TRBJ1-1 | TRBV6-5 | CASRNTVNTEAFF
TRBJ1-1 | TRBV5-6 | CASSWTDRNTEAFF